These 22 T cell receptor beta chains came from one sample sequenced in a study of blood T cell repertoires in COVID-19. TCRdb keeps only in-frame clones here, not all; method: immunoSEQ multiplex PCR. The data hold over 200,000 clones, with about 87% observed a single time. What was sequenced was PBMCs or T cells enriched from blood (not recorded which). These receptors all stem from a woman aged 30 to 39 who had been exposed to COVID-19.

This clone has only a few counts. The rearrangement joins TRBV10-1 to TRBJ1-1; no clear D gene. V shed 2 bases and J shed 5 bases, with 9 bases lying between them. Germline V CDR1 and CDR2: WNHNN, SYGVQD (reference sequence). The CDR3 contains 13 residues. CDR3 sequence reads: CASSEPGSTEAFF. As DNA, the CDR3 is TGCGCCAGCAGTGAGCCCGGGAGTACTGAAGCTTTCTTT.

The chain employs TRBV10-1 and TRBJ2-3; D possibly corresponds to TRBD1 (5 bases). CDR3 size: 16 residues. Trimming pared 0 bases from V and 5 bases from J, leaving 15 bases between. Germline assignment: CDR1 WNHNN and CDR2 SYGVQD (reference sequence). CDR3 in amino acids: CASSESSGPTGDTQYF. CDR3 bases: TGCGCCAGCAGTGAGTCGTCAGGGCCTACGGGAGATACGCAGTATTTT.

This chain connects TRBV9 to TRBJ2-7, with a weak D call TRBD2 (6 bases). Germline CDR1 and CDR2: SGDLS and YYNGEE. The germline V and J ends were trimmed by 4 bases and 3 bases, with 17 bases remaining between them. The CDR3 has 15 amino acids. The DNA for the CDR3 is TGTGCCAGCAGCCCCAGACCGGGACTCTACTACGAGCAGTACTTC. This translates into CASSPRPGLYYEQYF. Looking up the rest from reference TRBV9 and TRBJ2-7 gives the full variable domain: DSGVTQTPKHLITATGQRVTLRCSPRSGDLSVYWYQQSLDQGLQFLIQYYNGEERAKGNILERFSAQQFPDLHSELNLSSLELGDSALYFCASSPRPGLYYEQYFGPGTRLTVT.

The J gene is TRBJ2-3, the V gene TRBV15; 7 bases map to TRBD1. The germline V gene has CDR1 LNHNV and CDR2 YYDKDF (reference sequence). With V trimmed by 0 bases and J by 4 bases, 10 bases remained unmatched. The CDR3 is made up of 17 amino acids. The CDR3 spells CATSRDYRQGGPDTQYF. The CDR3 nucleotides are TGTGCCACCAGCAGAGACTATCGACAGGGCGGGCCAGATACGCAGTATTTT.

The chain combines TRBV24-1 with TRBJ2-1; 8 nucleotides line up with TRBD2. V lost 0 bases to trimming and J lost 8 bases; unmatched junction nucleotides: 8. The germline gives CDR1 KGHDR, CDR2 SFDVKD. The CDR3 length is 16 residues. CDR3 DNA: TGTGCCACCAGTGATTTGCGAAGCGGGAGTTTCTATGAGCAGTTCTTC. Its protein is CATSDLRSGSFYEQFF.

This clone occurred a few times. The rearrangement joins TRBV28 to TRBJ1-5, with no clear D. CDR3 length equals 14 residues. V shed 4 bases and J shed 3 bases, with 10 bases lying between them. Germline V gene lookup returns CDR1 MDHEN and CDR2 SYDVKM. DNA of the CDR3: TGTGCCAGCAGTTCCCTAGCGGACAATCAGCCCCAGCATTTT. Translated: CASSSLADNQPQHF.

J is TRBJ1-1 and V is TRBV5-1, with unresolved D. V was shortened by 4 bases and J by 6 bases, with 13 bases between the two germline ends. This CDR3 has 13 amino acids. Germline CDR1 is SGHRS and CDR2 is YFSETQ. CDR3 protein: CASSIVSEAEAFF. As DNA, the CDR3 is TGCGCCAGCAGCATAGTATCTGAGGCTGAAGCTTTCTTT.

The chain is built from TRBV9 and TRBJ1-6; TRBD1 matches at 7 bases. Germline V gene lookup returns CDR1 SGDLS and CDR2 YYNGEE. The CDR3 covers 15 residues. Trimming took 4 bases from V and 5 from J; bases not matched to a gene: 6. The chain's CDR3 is CASSPRDSNNSPLHF. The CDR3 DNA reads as TGTGCCAGCAGCCCCCGGGACAGCAATAATTCACCCCTCCACTTT. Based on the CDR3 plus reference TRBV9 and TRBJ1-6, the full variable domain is DSGVTQTPKHLITATGQRVTLRCSPRSGDLSVYWYQQSLDQGLQFLIQYYNGEERAKGNILERFSAQQFPDLHSELNLSSLELGDSALYFCASSPRDSNNSPLHFGNGTRLTVT.

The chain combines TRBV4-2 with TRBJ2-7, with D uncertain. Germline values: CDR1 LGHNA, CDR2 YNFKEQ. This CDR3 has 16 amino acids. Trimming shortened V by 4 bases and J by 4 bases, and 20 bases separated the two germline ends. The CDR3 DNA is TGTGCCAGCAGCCTCACGTACCCAAAACTTATTTACGAGCAGTACTTC. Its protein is CASSLTYPKLIYEQYF.

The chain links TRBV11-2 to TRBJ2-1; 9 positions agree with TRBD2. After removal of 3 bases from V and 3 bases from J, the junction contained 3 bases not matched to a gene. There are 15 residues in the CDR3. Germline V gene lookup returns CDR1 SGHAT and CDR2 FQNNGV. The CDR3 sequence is CASSLLAGVYNEQFF. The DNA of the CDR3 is TGTGCCAGCAGCTTGTTAGCGGGAGTCTACAATGAGCAGTTCTTC.

The CDR3 reads CASSLGAGSRRHSGNTIYF. The CDR3 nucleotides are TGTGCCAGCAGCTTAGGGGCAGGCAGCCGTCGCCACTCTGGAAACACCATATATTTT. The chain couples TRBV11-2 to TRBJ1-3; D is uncertain. This CDR3 comprises 19 residues. Germline V lookup: CDR1 SGHAT, CDR2 FQNNGV. V was clipped by 1 base and J by 0 bases, with 19 bases between them.

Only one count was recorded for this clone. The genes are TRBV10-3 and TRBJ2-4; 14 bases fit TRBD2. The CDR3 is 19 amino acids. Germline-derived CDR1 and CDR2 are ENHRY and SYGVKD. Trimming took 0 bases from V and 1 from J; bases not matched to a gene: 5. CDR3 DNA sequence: TGTGCCATCAGTGAGTCGAGGACTAGCGGGAGGCGGGCCAAAAACATTCAGTACTTC. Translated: CAISESRTSGRRAKNIQYF.

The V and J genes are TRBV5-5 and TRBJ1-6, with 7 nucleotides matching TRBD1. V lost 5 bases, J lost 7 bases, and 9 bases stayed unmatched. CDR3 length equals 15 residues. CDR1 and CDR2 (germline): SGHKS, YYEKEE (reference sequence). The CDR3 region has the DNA TGTGCCAGCAGACCGGGACAGCGAGGCAATTCACCCCTCCACTTT. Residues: CASRPGQRGNSPLHF.

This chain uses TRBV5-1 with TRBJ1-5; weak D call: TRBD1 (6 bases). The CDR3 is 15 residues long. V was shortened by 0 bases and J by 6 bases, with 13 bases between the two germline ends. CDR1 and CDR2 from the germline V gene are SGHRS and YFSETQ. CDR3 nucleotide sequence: TGCGCCAGCAGCTTGGTGGCGGGGGCGGGTCAGCCCCAGCATTTT. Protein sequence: CASSLVAGAGQPQHF.

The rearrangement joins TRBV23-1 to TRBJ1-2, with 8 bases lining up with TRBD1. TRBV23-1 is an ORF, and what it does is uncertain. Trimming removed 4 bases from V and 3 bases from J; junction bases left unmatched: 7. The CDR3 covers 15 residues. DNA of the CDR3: TGCGCCAGCAGTCTGGCAGGGGGCGCTTACTATGGCTACACCTTC. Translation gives CASSLAGGAYYGYTF.

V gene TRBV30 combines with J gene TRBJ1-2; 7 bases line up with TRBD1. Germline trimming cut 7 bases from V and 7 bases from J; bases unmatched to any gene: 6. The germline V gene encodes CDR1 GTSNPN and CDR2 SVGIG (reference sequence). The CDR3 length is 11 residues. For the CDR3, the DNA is TGTGCCTCGTACCAGGGGGGTGGCTACACCTTC. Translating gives CASYQGGGYTF.

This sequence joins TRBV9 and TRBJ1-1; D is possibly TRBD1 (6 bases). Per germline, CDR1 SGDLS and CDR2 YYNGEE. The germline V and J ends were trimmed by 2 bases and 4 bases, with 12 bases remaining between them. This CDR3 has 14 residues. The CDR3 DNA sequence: TGTGCCAGCAGCGTGGGGGCGTCGGGCACTGAAGCTTTCTTT. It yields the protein CASSVGASGTEAFF.

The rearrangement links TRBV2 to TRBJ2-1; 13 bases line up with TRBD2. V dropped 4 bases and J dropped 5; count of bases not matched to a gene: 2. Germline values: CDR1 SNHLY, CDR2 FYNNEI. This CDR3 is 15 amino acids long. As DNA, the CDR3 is TGTGCCAGCAGTGGGACTAGCGGGGGAAACAATGAGCAGTTCTTC. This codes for CASSGTSGGNNEQFF.

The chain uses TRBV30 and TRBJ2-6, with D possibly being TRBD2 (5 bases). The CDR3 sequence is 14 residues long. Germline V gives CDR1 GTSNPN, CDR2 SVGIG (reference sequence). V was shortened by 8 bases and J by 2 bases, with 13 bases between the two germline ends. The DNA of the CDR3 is TGTGCCCATAAACGGACTGCTGGGGCCAACGTCCTGACTTTC. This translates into CAHKRTAGANVLTF.

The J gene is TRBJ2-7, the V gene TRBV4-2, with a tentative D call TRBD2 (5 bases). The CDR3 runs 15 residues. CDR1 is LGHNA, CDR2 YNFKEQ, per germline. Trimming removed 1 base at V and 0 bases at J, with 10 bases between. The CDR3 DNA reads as TGTGCCAGCAGCCAAGCAAGCGGACTCTCCTACGAGCAGTACTTC. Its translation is CASSQASGLSYEQYF.

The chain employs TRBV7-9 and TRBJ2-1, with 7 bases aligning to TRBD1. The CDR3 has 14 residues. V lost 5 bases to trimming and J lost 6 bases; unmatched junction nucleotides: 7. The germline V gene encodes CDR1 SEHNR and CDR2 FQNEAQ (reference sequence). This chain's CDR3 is CASSPDRVGNEQFF. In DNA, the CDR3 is TGTGCCAGCAGCCCAGACAGGGTGGGCAATGAGCAGTTCTTC.

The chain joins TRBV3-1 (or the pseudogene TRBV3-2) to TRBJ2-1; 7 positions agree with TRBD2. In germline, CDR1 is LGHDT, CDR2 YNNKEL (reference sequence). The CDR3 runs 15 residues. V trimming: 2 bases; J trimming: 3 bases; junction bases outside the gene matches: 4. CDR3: CASSQLGEGYNEQFF. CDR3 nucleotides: TGTGCCAGCAGCCAACTGGGGGAGGGCTACAATGAGCAGTTCTTC.